The 12 T cell receptor beta chains below were found in one sample sequenced in a study of T cells in Graves' hyperthyroidism and ophthalmopathy. Amplified regions were TCR beta CDR3 sequences from RNA transcripts. The primer set for the first-round RT-PCR of the TCR CDR3 was HTBI. MiXCR, applied by TCRdb to the multiplex PCR reads, yields one record per CDR3 protein. This sample has fewer than 500,000 distinct CDR3 sequences, with roughly 15% found just once. The sample consisted of blood. The receptors were gathered from a man between 18 and 35 years old with Graves' ophthalmopathy.

This clonotype was seen repeatedly, ten times or more. The chain is built from TRBV7-9 and TRBJ2-7, with 10 bases fitting TRBD2. CDR1 is SEHNR, CDR2 FQNEAQ, per germline (reference sequence). With 6 bases clipped from V and 4 bases from J, the junction kept 9 bases outside the gene matches. The CDR3 runs to 15 residues. The CDR3 bases are TGTGCCAGCAGTCCAGGACTAGCGGACCGGTACGAGCAGTACTTC. Amino acid sequence: CASSPGLADRYEQYF.

There are a few counts of this clonotype. This chain links TRBV5-6 with TRBJ2-5, with D perhaps TRBD1 or TRBD2 (5 bases each). The CDR3 contains 18 residues. Trimming stripped 0 bases from V and 5 bases from J, with 23 bases between. CDR1 is SGHDT, CDR2 YYEEEE, per germline. The CDR3 DNA reads TGTGCCAGCAGCTTGGCCGTTTTTGGGGCAGGGACCGGGGAGACCCAGTACTTC. It specifies CASSLAVFGAGTGETQYF.

This clonotype was counted at least ten times. The chain employs TRBV20-1 and TRBJ2-7, with TRBD2 matching 8 bases. Germline V CDR1 and CDR2: DFQATT, SNEGSKA (reference sequence). J gave up 2 bases and V 6 bases, and 9 bases lay outside the gene matches. This CDR3 comprises 14 residues. This CDR3 reads CSATYSGETYEQYF. DNA of the CDR3: TGCAGTGCAACCTATAGCGGGGAGACCTACGAGCAGTACTTC.

This chain joins TRBV3-1 and TRBJ2-7; TRBD1 matches 9 bases. V lost 0 bases, J lost 4 bases, and 10 bases stayed unmatched. CDR3 length: 17 amino acids. Germline assignment: CDR1 LGHDT and CDR2 YNNKEL (reference sequence). The CDR3 DNA is TGTGCCAGCAGCCAAGATGGGACAGGGCCAAAGTTTTACGAGCAGTACTTC. It encodes CASSQDGTGPKFYEQYF.

A few counts support this clonotype. The gene calls are TRBV24-1 and TRBJ2-6, with D uncertain. The length of the CDR3 is 13 residues. Germline lookup yields CDR1 KGHDR and CDR2 SFDVKD. The V end was cut by 9 bases, the J end by 1 base, with 6 bases between. CDR3: CATQESGANVLTF. The CDR3 coding sequence is TGTGCCACCCAAGAATCTGGGGCCAACGTCCTGACTTTC.

V usage is TRBV6-1 and J usage is TRBJ2-1; D not certain. Deletions cut 4 bases from V and 10 bases from J, with 14 bases between. The CDR3 runs to 13 residues. Germline CDR1 is MNHNS and CDR2 is SASEGT. CDR3 DNA sequence: TGTGCCAGCAGTGCCCGATTCCTCGGGGAGCAGTTCTTC. It yields the protein CASSARFLGEQFF.

The chain carries TRBV5-5 and TRBJ2-7, with D tentatively TRBD1 (6 bases). Germline CDR1 reads SGHKS; CDR2 reads YYEKEE (reference sequence). V was shortened by 4 bases and J by 3 bases, with 11 bases between the two germline ends. The CDR3 is made up of 13 amino acids. In DNA form, the CDR3 reads TGTGCCAGCAGCACCAGGACAGACTACGAGCAGTACTTC. Translation gives CASSTRTDYEQYF.

This clonotype has ten or more counts. CDR3 sequence: CASSLEHSGQETQYF. CDR3 in DNA: TGTGCCAGCAGCTTAGAACATAGCGGCCAAGAGACCCAGTACTTC. V and J are TRBV7-9 and TRBJ2-5; tentatively, D is TRBD2 (6 bases). The CDR3 sequence is 15 residues long. Deletions cut 1 base from V and 1 base from J, with 10 bases between. Germline loops: CDR1 SEHNR, CDR2 FQNEAQ (reference sequence). The full variable domain, in which reference TRBV7-9 and TRBJ2-5 provide the parts outside the CDR3, is DTGVSQNPRHKITKRGQNVTFRCDPISEHNRLYWYRQTLGQGPEFLTYFQNEAQLEKSRLLSDRFSAERPKGSFSTLEIQRTEQGDSAMYLCASSLEHSGQETQYFGPGTRLLVL.

This clonotype was found many times. The chain employs TRBV20-1 and TRBJ2-2; no definite D call. Trimming shortened V by 0 bases and J by 1 base, and 6 bases separated the two germline ends. This CDR3 is 14 amino acids long. Germline loops: CDR1 DFQATT, CDR2 SNEGSKA (reference sequence). CDR3 region: CSARDSRNTGELFF. The CDR3 DNA reads as TGCAGTGCTAGAGATTCCAGGAACACCGGGGAGCTGTTTTTT.

This chain links TRBV29-1 with TRBJ2-5; D uncertain. This CDR3 contains 14 residues. Germline CDR1 SQVTM, CDR2 ANQGSEA. The V end lost 6 bases, the J end lost 2 bases, and 16 bases lay between the germline ends. DNA for the CDR3: TGCAGCGTCCCCGAGGTGGGTTTGCAAGAGACCCAGTACTTC. This translates into CSVPEVGLQETQYF.

This clonotype was recorded at least ten times. V and J are TRBV20-1 and TRBJ2-3; 9 bases line up with TRBD1. After removal of 6 bases from V and 6 bases from J, the junction contained 10 bases not matched to a gene. CDR1 and CDR2 from the germline V gene are DFQATT and SNEGSKA (reference sequence). The CDR3 sequence is 14 residues long. This CDR3 is CSAVPGQGADTQYF. The CDR3 DNA reads TGCAGTGCAGTACCGGGACAGGGCGCGGATACGCAGTATTTT.

Many counts were recorded for this clonotype. The V gene is TRBV10-3, the J gene TRBJ2-3, with D tentatively TRBD1 (6 bases). Trimming removed 8 bases at V and 4 bases at J, with 19 bases between. Germline lookup yields CDR1 ENHRY and CDR2 SYGVKD. CDR3 size: 15 residues. The CDR3 sequence is CAIRPDSLQADTQYF. As DNA, the CDR3 is TGTGCCATCCGACCGGACAGTCTCCAGGCAGATACGCAGTATTTT.